This TCR beta chain is drawn from a study of T cell repertoires in cytomegalovirus infection. Between the trimmed V and J ends, which lost 1 base and 6 bases, there was a span of 12 bases. This CDR3 spans 14 amino acids. Germline loops: CDR1 SGHAT, CDR2 FQNNGV. TCRdb used MiXCR to reprocess the reads, holding one entry per CDR3 protein. The table shows about 340,000 distinct CDR3 sequences, with about 27% occurring only once. As to this clonotype: Its antigen remains unidentified.

The chain joins TRBV11-2 to TRBJ1-2; no reliable D call. The sequence derives from a human donor in good health (CMV status not recorded). Some clones in this sample may be carry-over from other donors' samples. The starting material was cultured PBMCs, obtained from culture after CMV antigen stimulation. The CDR3 protein is CASSLVGTVNGYTF. CDR3 sequence (DNA): TGTGCCAGCAGCTTAGTCGGCACGGTGAATGGCTACACCTTC.